The rows below give T cell receptor beta chains drawn from one sample of a study of identical twins. One entry per CDR3 protein, called by TCRdb with MiXCR from the 5' RACE reads. The repertoire consists of 450,000 to 500,000 distinct CDR3 sequences, with around 15% occurring once and the leading ten covering 0.8% to 1%. This sample was also put to use in a study of yellow fever vaccine responses in identical twins.

The sample consisted of CD4+ T cells sorted from blood. Every receptor here comes from a woman aged 18-29 years in good health. CDR3s include the opening cysteine and the closing phenylalanine or tryptophan. Fields, in order: D gene, J gene, V gene, clone size, CDR3 protein, CDR3 DNA. The D gene is left open where the match is weak. Part of the rows lack a size; the others show once, few, many or a class for expanded clones.

>-|TRBJ2-7|TRBV18|-
CASSTLLGSYEQYF
TGTGCCAGCTCAACCTTACTAGGCTCCTACGAGCAGTACTTC
>-|TRBJ1-5|TRBV6-6|once
CATFREGSNQPQHF
TGTGCCACCTTCAGGGAGGGCAGCAATCAGCCCCAGCATTTT
>-|TRBJ2-2|TRBV25-1|many
CASSDRGGTGELFF
TGTGCCAGCAGTGATCGTGGCGGCACCGGGGAGCTGTTTTTT
>-|TRBJ2-7|TRBV6-2/TRBV6-3|-
CASSYSNFGDLGEQYF
TGTGCCAGCAGTTACTCGAATTTTGGGGACCTGGGGGAGCAGTACTTC
>-|TRBJ1-5|TRBV18|-
CASSPSNSQGINQPQHF
TGTGCCAGCTCACCTTCGAACAGTCAGGGCATCAATCAGCCCCAGCATTTT
>-|TRBJ1-1|TRBV5-1|-
CASSLATASTEAFF
TGCGCCAGCAGCTTGGCCACGGCGAGCACTGAAGCTTTCTTT
>TRBD2|TRBJ2-5|TRBV5-1|many
CASSPGGQETQYF
TGCGCCAGCAGCCCCGGGGGGCAAGAGACCCAGTACTTC
>TRBD1|TRBJ1-6|TRBV30|many
CAWSRTGSNSPLHF
TGTGCCTGGAGTCGGACAGGGAGCAATTCACCCCTCCACTTT
>TRBD1|TRBJ1-6|TRBV4-2|many
CASSQVKGQGASPLHF
TGTGCCAGCAGCCAAGTAAAGGGACAGGGGGCTTCACCCCTCCACTTT
>TRBD2|TRBJ2-7|TRBV9|-
CASSSSGQYEQYF
TGTGCCAGCAGCTCTAGCGGTCAATACGAGCAGTACTTC
>TRBD2|TRBJ2-2|TRBV20-1|-
CSAREGTSGSGELFF
TGCAGTGCTAGAGAAGGGACTAGCGGGAGCGGGGAGCTGTTTTTT
>TRBD2|TRBJ2-5|TRBV4-1|few
CASSQERNGRVYEETQYF
TGCGCCAGCAGCCAAGAACGCAATGGGAGGGTTTATGAAGAGACCCAGTACTTC
>TRBD1|TRBJ1-5|TRBV6-2/TRBV6-3|-
CASSYSDREQQPQHF
TGTGCCAGCAGTTACTCGGACAGGGAGCAACAGCCCCAGCATTTT
>TRBD2|TRBJ2-1|TRBV12-3/TRBV12-4|few
CASSLVGTSSYNEQFF
TGTGCCAGCAGTTTAGTGGGGACTAGCAGCTACAATGAGCAGTTCTTC
>-|TRBJ1-4|TRBV5-1|-
CASSLGYREEKLFF
TGCGCCAGCAGCTTGGGGTACAGGGAAGAAAAACTGTTTTTT
>TRBD1|TRBJ2-2|TRBV5-1|few
CASSLVQGAWTGELFF
TGCGCCAGCAGCTTGGTCCAGGGGGCATGGACCGGGGAGCTGTTTTTT
>-|TRBJ2-6|TRBV29-1|once
CGIGASGANVLTF
TGCGGTATAGGAGCGTCTGGGGCCAACGTCCTGACTTTC
>-|TRBJ2-5|TRBV6-5|few
CASSRGEETQYF
TGTGCCAGCAGTAGGGGGGAAGAGACCCAGTACTTC
>TRBD2|TRBJ2-3|TRBV15|-
CATSRGGVTDTQYF
TGTGCCACCAGCAGGGGAGGGGTCACAGATACGCAGTATTTT
>TRBD1|TRBJ1-2|TRBV4-1|few
CASSQVGGQNYGYTF
TGCGCCAGCAGCCAAGTGGGGGGACAGAACTATGGCTACACCTTC
>-|TRBJ1-1|TRBV4-1|many
CASKDHMNTEAFF
TGCGCCAGCAAGGATCACATGAACACTGAAGCTTTCTTT
>-|TRBJ1-2|TRBV29-1|few
CSAVEGSNYGYTF
TGCAGCGCCGTAGAGGGGAGTAACTATGGCTACACCTTC
>-|TRBJ1-1|TRBV7-2|many
CASSLNGNTEAFF
TGTGCCAGCAGCCTGAATGGTAACACTGAAGCTTTCTTT
>TRBD2|TRBJ2-7|TRBV20-1|-
CSAYAGGGYEQYF
TGCAGTGCTTACGCAGGCGGGGGCTACGAGCAGTACTTC